A selection of T cell receptor beta chains follows, all from one sample in a study of blood T cells in healthy people across ages. TCRdb itself ran the 5' RACE reads through MiXCR, one entry per CDR3 protein. The sample lists some 760,000 distinct CDR3 sequences; around 25% were seen once. This sample also belongs to another study, concerning T cells of mothers and their children.

Sequencing was carried out using blood. These receptor sequences come from a boy between 10 and 17 years old in good health. Each CDR3 is given with its conserved first and last residue. A D gene is named only where the DNA matches it firmly. Some rows have no size entry. The others give once, few or many, or a class for an expanded clone.

J: TRBJ2-2; D: TRBD1; size: -; V: TRBV14; DNA: TGTGCCAGCAGCCCACCAGGGACAGCGAATGAGAACACCGGGGAGCTGTTTTTT; CDR3: CASSPPGTANENTGELFF
J: TRBJ2-2; D: -; size: few; V: TRBV20-1; DNA: TGCAGTGCTATGCCAGGGGCCGGGGAGCTGTTTTTT; CDR3: CSAMPGAGELFF
J: TRBJ1-6; D: -; size: -; V: TRBV6-5; DNA: TGTGCCAGCAGTCCCGGTGGGAATTCACCCCTCCACTTT; CDR3: CASSPGGNSPLHF
J: TRBJ2-1; D: TRBD2; size: -; V: TRBV29-1; DNA: TGCAGCGTTGAAAACGGGCGGGAGTGGAATGAGCAGTTCTTC; CDR3: CSVENGREWNEQFF
J: TRBJ2-5; D: -; size: few; V: TRBV29-1; DNA: TGCAGCGTTGAAGGGGTATCGGGGACCCAGTACTTC; CDR3: CSVEGVSGTQYF
J: TRBJ2-7; D: -; size: few; V: TRBV4-3; DNA: TGCGCCAGCAGCCAAGATTCCCGGGGGAGCTCCTACGAGCAGTACTTC; CDR3: CASSQDSRGSSYEQYF
J: TRBJ2-1; D: TRBD2; size: few; V: TRBV9; DNA: TGTGCCAGCAGCGTACTTGGACTAGCGGCCCCCAATGAGCAGTTCTTC; CDR3: CASSVLGLAAPNEQFF
J: TRBJ2-7; D: -; size: -; V: TRBV12-3/TRBV12-4; DNA: TGTGCCAGCAGTTTACATACAACCTACGAGCAGTACTTC; CDR3: CASSLHTTYEQYF
J: TRBJ2-7; D: -; size: few; V: TRBV20-1; DNA: TGCAGTGCTGACACCCTTGGGCCCTCCTACGAGCAGTACTTC; CDR3: CSADTLGPSYEQYF
J: TRBJ2-7; D: -; size: -; V: TRBV20-1; DNA: TGCAGTGTCGCCGGGAGCTCCTACGAGCAGTACTTC; CDR3: CSVAGSSYEQYF
J: TRBJ1-3; D: TRBD1; size: -; V: TRBV12-3/TRBV12-4; DNA: TGTGCCAGCAGGCAACAGGGGAGGGGAAACACCATATATTTT; CDR3: CASRQQGRGNTIYF
J: TRBJ2-5; D: -; size: -; V: TRBV11-2; DNA: TGTACCAGCAGCTTACGGGACCCCCAAGAGACCCAGTACTTC; CDR3: CTSSLRDPQETQYF
J: TRBJ2-7; D: TRBD1; size: -; V: TRBV28; DNA: TGTGCCAGCAGCCACCCGACAGGGGGTAGATACGAGCAGTACTTC; CDR3: CASSHPTGGRYEQYF
J: TRBJ1-1; D: -; size: -; V: TRBV23-1; DNA: TGCGCCAGCAGTCAATCGGTCCGACCAAAAGCTTTCTTT; CDR3: CASSQSVRPKAFF
J: TRBJ2-5; D: TRBD1; size: -; V: TRBV29-1; DNA: TGCAGCGTTGAGCGGGGCGTGACAGGGGAGCAAGAGACCCAGTACTTC; CDR3: CSVERGVTGEQETQYF
J: TRBJ2-7; D: -; size: few; V: TRBV7-9; DNA: TGTGCCAGCAGCTCCACGTCAGGAGTCTGGCCCTACGAGCAGTACTTC; CDR3: CASSSTSGVWPYEQYF
J: TRBJ1-4; D: -; size: -; V: TRBV30; DNA: TGTGCCTGGAGTGCGGACAGTGGTGAAAAACTGTTTTTT; CDR3: CAWSADSGEKLFF
J: TRBJ2-3; D: TRBD2; size: few; V: TRBV29-1; DNA: TGCAGCGTTGAAGGGACTAGCGAACAGAATACGCAGTATTTT; CDR3: CSVEGTSEQNTQYF
J: TRBJ2-1; D: TRBD2; size: few; V: TRBV7-6; DNA: TGTGCCAGCAGCTTAGAGGCGAGCGGGGTTTACAATGAGCAGTTCTTC; CDR3: CASSLEASGVYNEQFF
J: TRBJ1-6; D: -; size: -; V: TRBV7-9; DNA: TGTGCCAGCAGCTTATCTGGGGAATCTTTTAAGTCCCTCCACTTT; CDR3: CASSLSGESFKSLHF
J: TRBJ2-1; D: TRBD2; size: few; V: TRBV6-2/TRBV6-3; DNA: TGTGCCAGCAGTGCCCCTAATGAGCGGGGGGCCTACAATGAGCAGTTCTTC; CDR3: CASSAPNERGAYNEQFF
J: TRBJ2-1; D: TRBD1; size: few; V: TRBV10-3; DNA: TGTGCCATCAGTGAGTCGACAGGGCAAATGTACAATGAGCAGTTCTTC; CDR3: CAISESTGQMYNEQFF
J: TRBJ2-5; D: TRBD2; size: -; V: TRBV9; DNA: TGTGCCAGCAGCGTAGCCCCGGGACTAGAAGAGACCCAGTACTTC; CDR3: CASSVAPGLEETQYF
J: TRBJ1-4; D: -; size: few; V: TRBV7-2; DNA: TGTGCCAGCAGCTTAGGTCCAGCCTCGAATGAAAAACTGTTTTTT; CDR3: CASSLGPASNEKLFF
J: TRBJ2-1; D: TRBD2; size: -; V: TRBV12-3/TRBV12-4; DNA: TGTGCCAGCAGTCCAGGGACTAGCGGGGGGCCCCGCTACAATGAGCAGTTCTTC; CDR3: CASSPGTSGGPRYNEQFF
J: TRBJ1-4; D: -; size: few; V: TRBV7-9; DNA: TGTGCCACCACATGGCGGGCTGGAGAAAAACTGTTTTTT; CDR3: CATTWRAGEKLFF
J: TRBJ2-2; D: -; size: -; V: TRBV4-3; DNA: TGCGCCAGCAGCCAAGAGGCTGGCACCGGGGAGCTGTTTTTT; CDR3: CASSQEAGTGELFF
J: TRBJ1-5; D: TRBD1; size: -; V: TRBV6-5; DNA: TGTGCCAGCAGTTACTCGATGGGGACAGGATCCAATCAGCCCCAGCATTTT; CDR3: CASSYSMGTGSNQPQHF
J: TRBJ2-5; D: -; size: -; V: TRBV9; DNA: TGTGCCAGCAGCGTTGATCCTGCGGCAAAAGAGACCCAGTACTTC; CDR3: CASSVDPAAKETQYF